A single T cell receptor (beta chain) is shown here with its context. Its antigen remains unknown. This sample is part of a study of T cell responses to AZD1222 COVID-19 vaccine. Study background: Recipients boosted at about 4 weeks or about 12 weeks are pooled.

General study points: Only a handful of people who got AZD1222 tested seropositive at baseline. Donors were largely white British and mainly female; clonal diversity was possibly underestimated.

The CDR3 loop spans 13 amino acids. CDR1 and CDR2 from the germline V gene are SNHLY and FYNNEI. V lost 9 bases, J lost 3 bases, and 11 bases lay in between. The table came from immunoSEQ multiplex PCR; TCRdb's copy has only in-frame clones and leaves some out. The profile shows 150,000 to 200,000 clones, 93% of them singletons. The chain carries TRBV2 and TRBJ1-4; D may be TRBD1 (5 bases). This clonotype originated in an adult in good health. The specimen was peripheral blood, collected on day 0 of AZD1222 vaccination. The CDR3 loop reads CARKGVANEKLFF. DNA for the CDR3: TGTGCCAGAAAAGGGGTTGCTAATGAAAAACTGTTTTTT.